This T cell receptor (beta chain) was recorded in a study of T cell responses to AZD1222 COVID-19 vaccine. Study-wide results and caveats: The donor cohort was predominantly white British with a female majority, and clonal diversity may have been underestimated. Nearly half of unique spike-specific TCRs reportedly avoided B.1.351 and B.1.1.7 mutated regions. The number of AZD1222 recipients seropositive at baseline was only 6 or 7.

This CDR3 is built from 17 residues. V dropped 0 bases and J dropped 3 bases, with 15 bases sitting between them. Germline V CDR1 and CDR2: LNHDA, SQIVND (reference sequence). Worth noting for this clone: The antigen is undetermined.

Sequencing used immunoSEQ multiplex PCR; TCRdb keeps in-frame clones, though not all of them. The sample comprises some 88,000 clones, just over 90% of which are singletons, and approximately 5% rests with the top ten. The V and J genes are TRBV19 and TRBJ1-5, with D unresolved. The source was peripheral blood, collected 28 days after the second AZD1222 dose. This sequence originates from an adult who received the AZD1222 COVID-19 vaccine. The DNA of the CDR3 is TGTGCCAGTAGTATAGACAGTATTAAGACCTACAATCAGCCCCAGCATTTT. The encoded protein is CASSIDSIKTYNQPQHF.